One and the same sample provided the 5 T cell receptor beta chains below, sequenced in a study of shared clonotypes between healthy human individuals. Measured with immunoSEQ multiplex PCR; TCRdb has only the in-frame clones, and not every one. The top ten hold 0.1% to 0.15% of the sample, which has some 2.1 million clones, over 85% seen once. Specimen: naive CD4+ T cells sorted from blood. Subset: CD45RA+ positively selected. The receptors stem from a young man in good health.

CDR3 coding DNA: TGTGCCAGCAGCTCGCAGGGAGGTAACGGAAAACTGTTTTTT. This encodes CASSSQGGNGKLFF. The genes are TRBV7-2 and TRBJ1-4; D is perhaps TRBD1 (5 bases). The CDR3 has 14 residues. Germline V gene data show CDR1 as SGHTA and CDR2 as FQGNSA. V was pared by 4 bases and J by 10 bases, with 16 bases between.

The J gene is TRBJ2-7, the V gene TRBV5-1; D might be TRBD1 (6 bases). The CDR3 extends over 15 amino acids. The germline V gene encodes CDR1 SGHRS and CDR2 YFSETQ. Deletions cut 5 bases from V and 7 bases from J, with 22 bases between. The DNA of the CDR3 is TGCGCCAGCAGTCAAGATTCCAGGGGTGGGAAAGAGCAGTACTTC. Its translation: CASSQDSRGGKEQYF.

The CDR3 DNA is TGTGCCAGCAGCAACGAAAAGGGGCTCTGTCCCAAGGGGGGTTCACCCCTCCACTTT. As protein: CASSNEKGLCPKGGSPLHF. The V gene is TRBV21-1, the J gene TRBJ1-6. TRBV21-1 counts as a pseudogene. The CDR3 has 19 amino acids.

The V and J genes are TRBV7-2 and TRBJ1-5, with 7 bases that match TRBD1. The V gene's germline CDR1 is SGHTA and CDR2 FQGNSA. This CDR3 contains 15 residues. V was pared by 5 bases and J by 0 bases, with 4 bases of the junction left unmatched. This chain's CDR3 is CASSPRDSSNQPQHF. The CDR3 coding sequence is TGTGCCAGCAGCCCCCGGGACAGTAGCAATCAGCCCCAGCATTTT. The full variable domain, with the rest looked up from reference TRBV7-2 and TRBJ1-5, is GAGVSQSPSNKVTEKGKDVELRCDPISGHTALYWYRQSLGQGLEFLIYFQGNSAPDKSGLPSDRFSAERTGGSVSTLTIQRTQQEDSAVYLCASSPRDSSNQPQHFGDGTRLSIL.

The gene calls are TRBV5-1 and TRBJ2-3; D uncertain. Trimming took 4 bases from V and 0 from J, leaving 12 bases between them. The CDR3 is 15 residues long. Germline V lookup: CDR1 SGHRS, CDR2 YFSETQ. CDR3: CASSAEPQSTDTQYF. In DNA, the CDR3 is TGCGCCAGCAGCGCTGAACCCCAAAGCACAGATACGCAGTATTTT.